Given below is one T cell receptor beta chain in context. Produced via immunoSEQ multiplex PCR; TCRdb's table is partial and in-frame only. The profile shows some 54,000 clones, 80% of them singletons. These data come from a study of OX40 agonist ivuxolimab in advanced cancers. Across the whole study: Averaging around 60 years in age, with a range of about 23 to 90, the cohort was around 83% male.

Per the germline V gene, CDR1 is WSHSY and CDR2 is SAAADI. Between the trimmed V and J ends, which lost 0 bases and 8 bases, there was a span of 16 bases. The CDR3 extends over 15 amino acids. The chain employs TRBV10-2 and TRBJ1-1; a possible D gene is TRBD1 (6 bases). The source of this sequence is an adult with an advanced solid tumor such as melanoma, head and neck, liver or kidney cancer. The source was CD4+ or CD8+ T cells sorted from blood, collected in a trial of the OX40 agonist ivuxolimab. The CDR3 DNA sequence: TGCGCCAGCAGTGAGTCACGGGGGGCGAAAGTGGAAGCTTTCTTT. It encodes CASSESRGAKVEAFF.